The source of this TCR beta chain is a study of T cell responses to AZD1222 COVID-19 vaccine. Broader study findings: Close to half of spike-specific TCRs reportedly recognize unmutated variant regions. Only six individuals given AZD1222 were seropositive at baseline.

TCRdb's copy holds only in-frame clones and misses some; the assay was immunoSEQ multiplex PCR. The sample lists roughly 55,000 clones, roughly 90% occurring once. The junction had 9 bases not matched to a gene; V was cut back by 4 bases and J by 6 bases. This CDR3 is 15 amino acids long. Germline CDR1 and CDR2: SGHNT and YYREEE (reference sequence). Points on this clone: Its antigen is still unknown.

The starting material was peripheral blood, obtained on day 0 of AZD1222 vaccination. The chain is built from TRBV5-4 and TRBJ2-7; 11 positions match TRBD2. This clonotype was sampled from an adult in good health. CDR3 bases: TGTGCCAGCAGCCGGATAGCGGGAGGGCCCGGCGAGCAGTACTTC. Protein sequence: CASSRIAGGPGEQYF.